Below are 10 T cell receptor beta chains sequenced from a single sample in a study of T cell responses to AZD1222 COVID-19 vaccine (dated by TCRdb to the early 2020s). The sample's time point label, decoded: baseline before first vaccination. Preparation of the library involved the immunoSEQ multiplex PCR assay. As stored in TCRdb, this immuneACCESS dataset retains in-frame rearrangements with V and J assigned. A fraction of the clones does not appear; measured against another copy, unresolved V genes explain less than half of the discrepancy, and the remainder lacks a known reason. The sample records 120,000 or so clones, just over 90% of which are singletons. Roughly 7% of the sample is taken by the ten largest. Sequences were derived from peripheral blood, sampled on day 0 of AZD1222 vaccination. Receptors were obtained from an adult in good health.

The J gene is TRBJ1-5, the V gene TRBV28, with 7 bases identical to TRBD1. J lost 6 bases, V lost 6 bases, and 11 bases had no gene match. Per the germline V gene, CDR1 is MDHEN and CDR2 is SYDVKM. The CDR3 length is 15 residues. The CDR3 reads CASRRDGQETQPQHF. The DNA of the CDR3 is TGTGCCAGCAGGCGGGACGGACAGGAAACTCAGCCCCAGCATTTT.

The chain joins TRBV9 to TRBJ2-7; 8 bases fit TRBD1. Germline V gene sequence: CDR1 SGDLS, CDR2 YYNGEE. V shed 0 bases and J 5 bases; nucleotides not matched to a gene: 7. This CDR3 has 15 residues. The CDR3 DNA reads TGTGCCAGCAGCGTAGCGCCAGGGGGCACCCACGAGCAGTACTTC. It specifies CASSVAPGGTHEQYF.

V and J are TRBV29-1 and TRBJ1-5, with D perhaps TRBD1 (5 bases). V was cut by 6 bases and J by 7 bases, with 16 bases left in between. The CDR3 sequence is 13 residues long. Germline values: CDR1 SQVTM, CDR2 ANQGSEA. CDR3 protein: CSVGLGENQPQHF. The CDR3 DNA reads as TGCAGCGTCGGACTGGGGGAGAACCAGCCCCAGCATTTT.

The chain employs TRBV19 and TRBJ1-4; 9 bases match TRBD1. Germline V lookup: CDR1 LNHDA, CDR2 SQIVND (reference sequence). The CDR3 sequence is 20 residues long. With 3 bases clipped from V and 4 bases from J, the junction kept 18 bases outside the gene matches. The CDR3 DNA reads TGTGCCAGTAGTATTTCCACCCAGCCCCGGACAGGGGCCCGTAATGAAAAACTGTTTTTT. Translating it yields CASSISTQPRTGARNEKLFF. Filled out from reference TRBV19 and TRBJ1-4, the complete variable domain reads DGGITQSPKYLFRKEGQNVTLSCEQNLNHDAMYWYRQDPGQGLRLIYYSQIVNDFQKGDIAEGYSVSREKKESFPLTVTSAQKNPTAFYLCASSISTQPRTGARNEKLFFGSGTQLSVL.

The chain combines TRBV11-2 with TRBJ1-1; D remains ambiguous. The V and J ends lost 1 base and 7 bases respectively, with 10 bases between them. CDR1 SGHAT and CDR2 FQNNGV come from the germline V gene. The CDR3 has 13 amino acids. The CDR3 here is CASSLVTAREAFF. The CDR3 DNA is TGTGCCAGCAGCTTAGTCACGGCGCGTGAAGCTTTCTTT.

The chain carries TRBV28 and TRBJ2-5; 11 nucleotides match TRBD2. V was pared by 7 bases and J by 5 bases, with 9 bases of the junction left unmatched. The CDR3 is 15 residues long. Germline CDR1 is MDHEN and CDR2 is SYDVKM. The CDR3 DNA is TGTGCCAGCACCAAACTAGCGGGAGTGTTGGAGACCCAGTACTTC. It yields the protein CASTKLAGVLETQYF. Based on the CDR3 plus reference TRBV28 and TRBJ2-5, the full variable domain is DVKVTQSSRYLVKRTGEKVFLECVQDMDHENMFWYRQDPGLGLRLIYFSYDVKMKEKGDIPEGYSVSREKKERFSLILESASTNQTSMYLCASTKLAGVLETQYFGPGTRLLVL.

This CDR3 reads CASSELAGGNNEQFF. The CDR3 region has the DNA TGTGCCAGCAGCGAACTAGCGGGAGGGAACAATGAGCAGTTCTTC. The V gene is TRBV9, the J gene TRBJ2-1, with 13 positions matching TRBD2. Germline V CDR1 and CDR2: SGDLS, YYNGEE. Trimming removed 3 bases from V and 5 bases from J; junction bases left unmatched: 2. The length of the CDR3 is 15 residues.

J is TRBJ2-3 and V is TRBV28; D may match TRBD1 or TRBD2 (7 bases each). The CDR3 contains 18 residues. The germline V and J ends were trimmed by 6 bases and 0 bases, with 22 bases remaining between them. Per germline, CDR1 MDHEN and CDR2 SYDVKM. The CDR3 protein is CASRRSGGDHFSTDTQYF. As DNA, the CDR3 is TGTGCCAGCAGAAGATCAGGGGGGGACCACTTCAGCACAGATACGCAGTATTTT.

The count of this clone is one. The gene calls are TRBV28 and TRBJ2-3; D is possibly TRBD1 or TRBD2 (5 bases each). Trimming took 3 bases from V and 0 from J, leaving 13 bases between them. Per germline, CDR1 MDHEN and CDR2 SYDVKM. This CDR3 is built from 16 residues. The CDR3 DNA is TGTGCCAGCAGTTTCTCGGGGCGGGTTAGCACAGATACGCAGTATTTT. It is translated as CASSFSGRVSTDTQYF.

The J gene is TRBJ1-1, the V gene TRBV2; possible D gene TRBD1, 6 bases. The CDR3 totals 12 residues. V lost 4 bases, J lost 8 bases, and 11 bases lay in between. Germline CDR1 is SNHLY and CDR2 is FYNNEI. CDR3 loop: CASSVGGGEAFF. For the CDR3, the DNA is TGTGCCAGCAGTGTGGGGGGGGGCGAAGCTTTCTTT.